This TCR beta chain is from a study of response to subunit inactivated influenza vaccine. In TCRdb, the RT-PCR reads were re-called with MiXCR into one record per CDR3 protein. The table shows fewer than 750,000 distinct CDR3 sequences, with 14% occurring only once. The CDR3 consists of 14 residues. Unmatched junction bases numbered 8, after V lost 5 bases and J lost 10 bases. Germline CDR1 MNHNS, CDR2 SASEGT. This TCR came from a man in his forties or fifties who received an inactivated influenza vaccine. The chain links TRBV6-1 to TRBJ1-1; TRBD1 matches at 12 bases. Sequenced here: PBMCs from blood, sampled approximately 13 days after vaccination. The chain's CDR3 is CASSQRDRGRGAFF. The CDR3 DNA is TGTGCCAGCAGTCAACGGGACAGGGGGCGGGGAGCTTTCTTT.